Shown below are 26 T cell receptor beta chains from a single sample sequenced in a study of blood T cell repertoires in COVID-19. Sequencing used immunoSEQ multiplex PCR; TCRdb keeps in-frame clones, though not all of them. The table has about 220,000 clones, approximately 80% seen once. The sample consisted of PBMCs or T cells enriched from blood (not recorded which). These receptors all come from a woman between 40 and 50 years old with acute COVID-19.

The rearrangement uses TRBV19 and TRBJ1-1, with 8 bases identical to TRBD1. Germline-derived CDR1 and CDR2 are LNHDA and SQIVND (reference sequence). V lost 5 bases to trimming and J lost 6 bases; unmatched junction nucleotides: 5. This CDR3 has 13 amino acids. In DNA form, the CDR3 reads TGTGCCAGTAGTTCTTCAGGGGGCGCTGAAGCTTTCTTT. Translation gives CASSSSGGAEAFF.

This clone has only a few counts. The chain joins TRBV6-6 to TRBJ2-1; 8 bases fit TRBD1. Trimming removed 6 bases from V and 7 bases from J; junction bases left unmatched: 8. The CDR3 extends over 14 amino acids. Germline lookup yields CDR1 MNHNY and CDR2 SVGAGI (reference sequence). The CDR3 loop is CASRETGTGNEQFF. CDR3 nucleotide sequence: TGTGCCAGCAGAGAAACCGGGACAGGTAATGAGCAGTTCTTC.

The chain joins TRBV5-4 to TRBJ1-2; TRBD1 matches 8 bases. CDR1 and CDR2 (germline): SGHNT, YYREEE (reference sequence). This CDR3 contains 13 residues. V was pared by 2 bases and J by 8 bases, with 5 bases of the junction left unmatched. The CDR3 bases are TGTGCCAGCAGCTTTTCAGGGGGCGGCGGCTACACCTTC. Its translation is CASSFSGGGGYTF.

CDR3 loop: CASSFQQGADTQYF. The CDR3 DNA is TGTGCCAGCAGCTTCCAACAGGGGGCAGATACGCAGTATTTT. The chain recombines TRBV7-9 with TRBJ2-3; 8 bases are a match to TRBD1. Germline trimming cut 3 bases from V and 4 bases from J; bases unmatched to any gene: 3. The length of the CDR3 is 14 residues. Germline V CDR1 and CDR2: SEHNR, FQNEAQ (reference sequence).

The chain has TRBV5-6 and TRBJ2-1, with 10 nucleotides matching TRBD2. The CDR3 loop spans 15 amino acids. V lost 5 bases, J lost 0 bases, and 2 bases stayed unmatched. Germline assignment: CDR1 SGHDT and CDR2 YYEEEE. The DNA of the CDR3 is TGTGCCAGCAGGGCTAGCGGGAGCTCCTACAATGAGCAGTTCTTC. This translates into CASRASGSSYNEQFF.

This chain joins TRBV6-2 or TRBV6-3 and TRBJ2-5, with D maybe TRBD2 (6 bases). There are 14 residues in the CDR3. Trimming stripped 0 bases from V and 4 bases from J, with 9 bases between. Germline V gives CDR1 MNHEY, CDR2 SVGEGT. CDR3 nucleotides: TGTGCCAGCAGTTACTCCCGGGGGTCAGAGACCCAGTACTTC. Protein sequence: CASSYSRGSETQYF.

The chain has TRBV7-2 and TRBJ2-1; 7 bases align to TRBD1. In germline, CDR1 is SGHTA, CDR2 FQGNSA. The ends lost 7 bases at V and 7 bases at J; junction bases unmatched: 7. The CDR3 contains 13 residues. The CDR3 reads CASNPDRVNEQFF. The CDR3 DNA is TGTGCCAGCAACCCCGACAGGGTTAATGAGCAGTTCTTC.

This chain links TRBV28 with TRBJ1-5; D gene ambiguous. Germline V gene lookup returns CDR1 MDHEN and CDR2 SYDVKM. This CDR3 has 12 amino acids. The V and J ends lost 3 bases and 5 bases respectively, with 5 bases between them. In DNA, the CDR3 is TGTGCCAGCAGTTTGCTATATCAGCCCCAGCATTTT. Translated, it gives CASSLLYQPQHF.

This chain connects TRBV28 to TRBJ2-7; D is perhaps TRBD2 (7 bases). Trimming cost V 3 bases and J 3 bases, with 12 bases left between them. CDR1 is MDHEN, CDR2 SYDVKM, per germline. The CDR3 runs to 14 residues. CDR3 DNA: TGTGCCAGCAGTTTCCGGGGGGCAAGCTACGAGCAGTACTTC. Protein product: CASSFRGASYEQYF.

The chain links TRBV29-1 to TRBJ2-5, with D unclear. Per the germline V gene, CDR1 is SQVTM and CDR2 is ANQGSEA. Trimming removed 2 bases from V and 5 bases from J, with 9 bases in between. The CDR3 length is 12 residues. The CDR3 nucleotides are TGCAGCGTTGAAAAAATCCGGGAGACCCAGTACTTC. It translates to CSVEKIRETQYF.

The V gene is TRBV5-6, the J gene TRBJ2-3; D is undetermined. V lost 2 bases, J lost 0 bases, and 13 bases lay in between. The germline V gene encodes CDR1 SGHDT and CDR2 YYEEEE. The CDR3 runs 16 residues. DNA for the CDR3: TGTGCCAGCAGCTTTTCCCCACCCGGTAGCACAGATACGCAGTATTTT. Its translation: CASSFSPPGSTDTQYF.

The V gene is TRBV19, the J gene TRBJ1-2, with 7 bases matching TRBD1. J lost 5 bases, V lost 0 bases, and 9 bases had no gene match. The germline V gene has CDR1 LNHDA and CDR2 SQIVND (reference sequence). CDR3 length: 16 residues. The CDR3 DNA sequence: TGTGCCAGTAGTATAGAAGGGACAGCGGAACTATATGGCTACACCTTC. This gives the protein CASSIEGTAELYGYTF. Combining the CDR3 with reference TRBV19 and TRBJ1-2 gives the whole variable domain DGGITQSPKYLFRKEGQNVTLSCEQNLNHDAMYWYRQDPGQGLRLIYYSQIVNDFQKGDIAEGYSVSREKKESFPLTVTSAQKNPTAFYLCASSIEGTAELYGYTFGSGTRLTVV.

The chain is built from TRBV5-1 and TRBJ2-1; D might be TRBD2 (5 bases). Germline CDR1 is SGHRS and CDR2 is YFSETQ. The CDR3 sequence is 13 residues long. The germline V and J ends were trimmed by 0 bases and 6 bases, with 7 bases remaining between them. CDR3: CASSLGTVNEQFF. DNA of the CDR3: TGCGCCAGCAGCTTGGGGACTGTCAATGAGCAGTTCTTC.

The genes are TRBV6-5 and TRBJ2-3, with 11 bases aligning to TRBD1. CDR1 and CDR2 (germline): MNHEY, SVGAGI. The CDR3 loop spans 13 amino acids. The V and J ends lost 6 bases and 6 bases, in that order; junction bases with no gene match: 2. CDR3 DNA sequence: TGTGCCAGCAGAGGGACAGGGGGGGATACGCAGTATTTT. Translating it yields CASRGTGGDTQYF.

The rearrangement uses TRBV13 and TRBJ2-7, with TRBD1 matching 9 bases. The CDR3 has 14 amino acids. V lost 1 base and J lost 7; bases outside the gene matches: 5. Germline-derived CDR1 and CDR2 are PRHDT and FYEKMQ (reference sequence). CDR3: CASSLVQGAREQYF. The CDR3 DNA is TGTGCCAGCAGCTTAGTACAGGGGGCGCGGGAGCAGTACTTC. The full variable domain, completed using reference TRBV13 and TRBJ2-7, is AAGVIQSPRHLIKEKRETATLKCYPIPRHDTVYWYQQGPGQDPQFLISFYEKMQSDKGSIPDRFSAQQFSDYHSELNMSSLELGDSALYFCASSLVQGAREQYFGPGTRLTVT.

This clone has more than one count but fewer than ten. The chain recombines TRBV6-5 with TRBJ2-5; D ambiguous. V lost 5 bases and J lost 2, with 3 bases in between. From germline, CDR1 is MNHEY and CDR2 SVGAGI. The CDR3 consists of 11 residues. DNA of the CDR3: TGTGCCAGCAGTCCTCAAGAGACCCAGTACTTC. Encoded protein: CASSPQETQYF.

This clone came up a few times. The chain employs TRBV7-2 and TRBJ2-6, with D hard to call. Germline lookup yields CDR1 SGHTA and CDR2 FQGNSA. The CDR3 spans 15 residues. V was trimmed by 4 bases and J by 1 base, leaving 8 bases between them. The CDR3 DNA reads TGTGCCAGCAGCTCAGTTTTGTCTGGGGCCAACGTCCTGACTTTC. Translated, it gives CASSSVLSGANVLTF.

The chain couples TRBV25-1 to TRBJ1-3; 8 nucleotides align to TRBD1. From germline, CDR1 is MGHDK and CDR2 SYGVNS. The J segment lost 2 bases and the V segment lost 5 bases, leaving 11 bases of the junction unmatched. This CDR3 has 17 amino acids. CDR3 loop: CASSSPTDRETGNTIYF. The CDR3 nucleotides read TGTGCCAGCAGTTCTCCTACGGACAGGGAAACTGGAAACACCATATATTTT.

The chain carries TRBV9 and TRBJ2-1; 9 bases match TRBD2. The germline V gene encodes CDR1 SGDLS and CDR2 YYNGEE. The CDR3 has 20 amino acids. Losses at the gene ends were 1 base for V and 0 bases for J; bases not matched to a gene: 14. The CDR3 region is CASSVLPPSSGVSSYNEQFF. The CDR3 DNA reads TGTGCCAGCAGCGTACTCCCCCCCTCTAGCGGGGTTTCCTCCTACAATGAGCAGTTCTTC.

The CDR3 protein is CSASFRGSADTQYF. Here the CDR3 DNA reads TGCAGTGCTAGTTTCAGGGGGAGTGCAGATACGCAGTATTTT. The chain has TRBV20-1 and TRBJ2-3; 7 bases map to TRBD1. The V gene end was trimmed by 3 bases and the J gene end by 4 bases; junction bases not matched to a gene: 7. Germline assignment: CDR1 DFQATT and CDR2 SNEGSKA (reference sequence). CDR3 length: 14 amino acids.

The chain links TRBV5-1 to TRBJ2-5, with D possibly TRBD2 on 7 matching bases. V was pared by 4 bases and J by 1 base, with 20 bases between. Germline loops: CDR1 SGHRS, CDR2 YFSETQ. This CDR3 spans 17 amino acids. CDR3 sequence reads: CASSLPEAGAFQETQYF. The DNA for the CDR3 is TGCGCCAGCAGCCTTCCCGAGGCGGGGGCCTTCCAAGAGACCCAGTACTTC.

The V and J genes are TRBV30 and TRBJ2-2; tentatively, D is TRBD2 (5 bases). CDR3 length: 12 residues. CDR1 is GTSNPN and CDR2 is SVGIG in the germline V gene (reference sequence). Trimming shortened V by 2 bases and J by 4 bases, and 5 bases separated the two germline ends. The CDR3 loop is CAWSRGTGELFF. The CDR3 DNA reads as TGTGCCTGGAGTCGGGGCACCGGGGAGCTGTTTTTT. Complete variable domain (other parts from reference TRBV30 and TRBJ2-2): SQTIHQWPATLVQPVGSPLSLECTVEGTSNPNLYWYRQAAGRGLQLLFYSVGIGQISSEVPQNLSASRPQDRQFILSSKKLLLSDSGFYLCAWSRGTGELFFGEGSRLTVL.

The chain employs TRBV7-2 and TRBJ2-7; 15 bases are shared with TRBD2. J gave up 6 bases and V 5 bases, and 2 bases lay outside the gene matches. From germline, CDR1 is SGHTA and CDR2 FQGNSA. The CDR3 covers 14 residues. CDR3 bases: TGTGCCAGCAGCCCGGGACTAGCGGGGGGCGAGCAGTACTTC. Protein sequence: CASSPGLAGGEQYF. The full variable domain, rest sourced from reference TRBV7-2 and TRBJ2-7, is GAGVSQSPSNKVTEKGKDVELRCDPISGHTALYWYRQSLGQGLEFLIYFQGNSAPDKSGLPSDRFSAERTGGSVSTLTIQRTQQEDSAVYLCASSPGLAGGEQYFGPGTRLTVT.

This clone has ten or more counts. The chain links TRBV7-9 to TRBJ1-5; possibly TRBD1 for D (5 bases). V gave up 3 bases and J gave up 7 bases, with 7 bases separating them. Germline values: CDR1 SEHNR, CDR2 FQNEAQ (reference sequence). The CDR3 contains 12 residues. CDR3 nucleotide sequence: TGTGCCAGCAGCTTCTCAGGGCAGCCCCAGCATTTT. It is translated as CASSFSGQPQHF.

This rearrangement joins TRBV12-5 to TRBJ2-2; D remains ambiguous. Between the trimmed V and J ends, which lost 6 bases and 8 bases, there was a span of 13 bases. The germline V gene has CDR1 LGHNT and CDR2 FRNRAP. CDR3 length: 13 amino acids. As DNA, the CDR3 is TGTGCTAGTGGCCCGCGGTTTTTGGGGGAGCTGTTTTTT. Residues: CASGPRFLGELFF.

The chain combines TRBV27 with TRBJ1-1, with 7 bases identical to TRBD1. CDR3 size: 16 residues. V was clipped by 5 bases and J by 0 bases; unmatched bases: 9. CDR1 is MNHEY, CDR2 SMNVEV, per germline (reference sequence). CDR3 nucleotide sequence: TGTGCCAGCAGTCCCTCGGACAGGCTTCTGAACACTGAAGCTTTCTTT. Residues: CASSPSDRLLNTEAFF.